The 22 T cell receptor beta chains listed next were all sequenced from one sample in a study of cytomegalovirus exposure and HLA in healthy donors (dated by TCRdb to about 2017). Library generation was performed with the immunoSEQ multiplex PCR assay. As stored in TCRdb, this immuneACCESS dataset retains in-frame rearrangements with V and J assigned. A fraction of the clones does not appear; measured against another copy, unresolved V genes explain less than half of the discrepancy, and the remainder lacks a known reason. The sample includes 200,000 to 300,000 clones, with 90% observed a single time. The biggest ten clones account for 3.1% of the sample. The sequenced sample was PBMCs. Receptor source: a woman aged 30 to 39 in good health and CMV-seronegative.

Concerning this clone itself: Different DNA sequences within this sample yield the same CDR3. The J gene is TRBJ1-2, the V gene TRBV27; D is uncertain. The length of the CDR3 is 13 residues. V gave up 0 bases and J gave up 2 bases, with 4 bases separating them. Germline loops: CDR1 MNHEY, CDR2 SMNVEV (reference sequence). The CDR3 here is CASSLSGNYGYTF. The CDR3 DNA sequence: TGTGCCAGCAGTTTATCGGGGAACTATGGCTACACCTTC.

The rearrangement links TRBV29-1 to TRBJ2-3; TRBD1 or TRBD2 may be the D gene (5 bases each). In germline, CDR1 is SQVTM, CDR2 ANQGSEA. V was cut by 4 bases and J by 4 bases, with 24 bases left in between. CDR3 size: 17 residues. The CDR3 DNA sequence: TGCAGCGTTGCAGGCCGGGACCGGGGACCAGTGCCAGATACGCAGTATTTT. Translating it yields CSVAGRDRGPVPDTQYF.

This clone is a singleton in its sample. V and J are TRBV18 and TRBJ2-5; 7 positions agree with TRBD1. The J segment lost 4 bases and the V segment lost 4 bases, leaving 3 bases of the junction unmatched. CDR1 is KGHSH, CDR2 LQKENI, per germline. The CDR3 is made up of 13 amino acids. The CDR3 sequence: CASSLQGRETQYF. CDR3 in DNA: TGTGCCAGCTCACTACAGGGGAGAGAGACCCAGTACTTC.

The chain employs TRBV6-5 and TRBJ2-5, with D possibly matching TRBD2 (6 bases). V lost 8 bases to trimming and J lost 3 bases, with 10 bases between them. This CDR3 is built from 12 residues. Germline loops: CDR1 MNHEY, CDR2 SVGAGI. The CDR3 reads CASGGGEETQYF. As DNA, the CDR3 is TGTGCCAGCGGGGGAGGAGAAGAGACCCAGTACTTC.

The chain uses TRBV28 and TRBJ1-5; D remains ambiguous. V dropped 8 bases and J dropped 0 bases, with 8 bases sitting between them. This CDR3 contains 13 residues. Germline CDR1 reads MDHEN; CDR2 reads SYDVKM. The CDR3: CASEDISNQPQHF. Written as DNA, the CDR3 is TGTGCCAGCGAAGATATTAGCAATCAGCCCCAGCATTTT.

The chain carries TRBV11-3 and TRBJ2-5, with D hard to call. The germline V gene has CDR1 SGHNT and CDR2 YENEEA. This CDR3 is 13 amino acids long. Trimming stripped 2 bases from V and 1 base from J, with 5 bases between. The CDR3 spells CASSLYSQETQYF. CDR3 coding DNA: TGTGCCAGCAGCTTATACAGCCAAGAGACCCAGTACTTC.

This chain joins TRBV7-9 and TRBJ2-7, with 11 bases lining up with TRBD2. Germline values: CDR1 SEHNR, CDR2 FQNEAQ (reference sequence). The CDR3 totals 17 residues. V was pared by 6 bases and J by 0 bases, with 10 bases of the junction left unmatched. CDR3 residues: CASRPTGLADSSYEQYF. CDR3 coding DNA: TGTGCCAGCAGGCCGACGGGACTAGCGGACAGCTCCTACGAGCAGTACTTC. Based on the CDR3 plus reference TRBV7-9 and TRBJ2-7, the full variable domain is DTGVSQNPRHKITKRGQNVTFRCDPISEHNRLYWYRQTLGQGPEFLTYFQNEAQLEKSRLLSDRFSAERPKGSFSTLEIQRTEQGDSAMYLCASRPTGLADSSYEQYFGPGTRLTVT.

The genes are TRBV29-1 and TRBJ2-7, with D perhaps matching TRBD2 (7 bases). Looked up from germline, CDR1 is SQVTM and CDR2 is ANQGSEA. This CDR3 is built from 15 residues. V gave up 1 base and J gave up 7 bases, with 20 bases separating them. The CDR3 region has the DNA TGCAGCGTTGAAGGTTGGGCCTCCGGGGGGCCGGAGCAGTACTTC. Amino acid sequence: CSVEGWASGGPEQYF.

The chain joins TRBV5-1 to TRBJ2-3; 7 bases line up with TRBD1. CDR3 size: 14 residues. Germline V lookup: CDR1 SGHRS, CDR2 YFSETQ. Trimming took 0 bases from V and 4 from J; bases not matched to a gene: 2. CDR3 nucleotides: TGCGCCAGCAGCTTGGAGGGGGCGGCAGATACGCAGTATTTT. This translates into CASSLEGAADTQYF.

The rearrangement links TRBV7-8 to TRBJ2-7; D gene uncertain. Trimming took off 1 base at V and 1 base at J, with 8 bases between the two ends. Germline loops: CDR1 SGHVS, CDR2 FQNEAQ. CDR3 size: 14 residues. The CDR3 nucleotides read TGTGCCAGCAGCTTAGAGACCGCTTCCTACGAGCAGTACTTC. This translates into CASSLETASYEQYF.

The rearrangement joins TRBV4-1 to TRBJ2-7; 7 positions match TRBD2. The V and J ends lost 3 bases and 3 bases, in that order; junction bases with no gene match: 8. Germline CDR1 reads MGHRA; CDR2 reads YSYEKL. There are 15 residues in the CDR3. The CDR3 is CASSQVSGPSYEQYF. CDR3 nucleotide sequence: TGCGCCAGCAGCCAGGTTAGCGGGCCAAGCTACGAGCAGTACTTC.

The chain recombines TRBV28 with TRBJ2-3, with D tentatively TRBD1 (6 bases). V was pared by 4 bases and J by 3 bases, with 11 bases between. Germline assignment: CDR1 MDHEN and CDR2 SYDVKM. This CDR3 is 14 amino acids long. The CDR3 spells CASSYGGFTDTQYF. CDR3 nucleotides: TGTGCCAGCAGTTATGGGGGCTTTACAGATACGCAGTATTTT.

The V gene is TRBV9, the J gene TRBJ2-1; D is perhaps TRBD2 (5 bases). Germline V gene sequence: CDR1 SGDLS, CDR2 YYNGEE. Trimming took 4 bases from V and 8 from J, leaving 10 bases between them. The CDR3 length is 12 residues. The CDR3 loop is CASSYGLDEQFF. The CDR3 nucleotides are TGTGCCAGCAGCTACGGACTCGATGAGCAGTTCTTC. Full variable domain (missing parts from reference TRBV9 and TRBJ2-1): DSGVTQTPKHLITATGQRVTLRCSPRSGDLSVYWYQQSLDQGLQFLIQYYNGEERAKGNILERFSAQQFPDLHSELNLSSLELGDSALYFCASSYGLDEQFFGPGTRLTVL.

The CDR3 DNA reads TGCGCCAGCAGCTTCACAACCTACTCAACAGATACGCAGTATTTT. Residues: CASSFTTYSTDTQYF. The chain uses TRBV5-1 and TRBJ2-3; D remains unclear. This CDR3 is 15 amino acids long. The V gene's germline CDR1 is SGHRS and CDR2 YFSETQ. Trimming removed 2 bases from V and 3 bases from J, with 13 bases in between.

The genes are TRBV13 and TRBJ2-2; TRBD1 aligns across 9 bases. The CDR3 contains 16 residues. CDR1 and CDR2 from the germline V gene are PRHDT and FYEKMQ (reference sequence). J was trimmed by 1 base and V by 5 bases; bases with no gene match: 5. CDR3 nucleotide sequence: TGTGCCAGCAGCCTATGGACAGGGGAGAACACCGGGGAGCTGTTTTTT. This gives the protein CASSLWTGENTGELFF.

This sequence joins TRBV29-1 and TRBJ1-1, with D unresolved. The CDR3 extends over 12 amino acids. Germline CDR1 is SQVTM and CDR2 is ANQGSEA. The V and J ends lost 2 bases and 4 bases respectively, with 8 bases between them. The CDR3 coding sequence is TGCAGCGTTGAAAAAGGTCCCACTGAAGCTTTCTTT. It is translated as CSVEKGPTEAFF.

The chain combines TRBV4-1 with TRBJ2-2; 8 nucleotides line up with TRBD1. The CDR3 is 17 residues long. Germline-derived CDR1 and CDR2 are MGHRA and YSYEKL. V dropped 4 bases and J dropped 7; count of bases not matched to a gene: 14. DNA of the CDR3: TGCGCCAGCAGCCTCGGACCTCCACAGGGGGGAGGCGGGGAGCTGTTTTTT. It encodes CASSLGPPQGGGGELFF.

This chain joins TRBV7-3 and TRBJ2-3; 9 bases map to TRBD2. Germline V CDR1 and CDR2: SGHTA, FQGTGA. V lost 5 bases and J lost 5; bases outside the gene matches: 14. The CDR3 spans 17 residues. CDR3 amino acids: CASSAVPGLASQDTQYF. The CDR3 bases are TGTGCCAGCAGCGCAGTGCCGGGACTAGCTAGTCAAGATACGCAGTATTTT.

The J gene is TRBJ2-2, the V gene TRBV9, with 11 bases aligning to TRBD2. With V trimmed by 5 bases and J by 0 bases, 9 bases remained unmatched. The length of the CDR3 is 18 residues. The V gene's germline CDR1 is SGDLS and CDR2 YYNGEE. The CDR3 region is CASSGFSGRAANTGELFF. DNA for the CDR3: TGTGCCAGCAGTGGGTTTAGCGGGAGGGCCGCGAACACCGGGGAGCTGTTTTTT.

V gene TRBV2 combines with J gene TRBJ1-1, with D unclear. The V gene lost 8 bases and the J gene lost 2 bases, with 9 bases spanning the gap. The CDR3 has 12 amino acids. CDR1 and CDR2 from the germline V gene are SNHLY and FYNNEI. The CDR3 bases are TGTGCCAGCGGAAAGGGCAACACTGAAGCTTTCTTT. Residues: CASGKGNTEAFF.

The rearrangement uses TRBV28 and TRBJ2-1; a weak D match, TRBD1 (6 bases). The CDR3 totals 15 residues. The germline CDR1 and CDR2 sequences are MDHEN and SYDVKM. Trimming left V 8 bases short and J 4 bases short, with 18 bases between. The CDR3, as DNA: TGTGCCAGCGGGGTTGGACAGACCGAATACAATGAGCAGTTCTTC. It translates to CASGVGQTEYNEQFF.

The V gene is TRBV9, the J gene TRBJ1-2; possible D gene TRBD1, 5 bases. Germline assignment: CDR1 SGDLS and CDR2 YYNGEE. This CDR3 is built from 14 residues. Deletions cut 4 bases from V and 7 bases from J, with 17 bases between. Here the CDR3 reads CASSPTGGLRGYTF. CDR3 DNA: TGTGCCAGCAGCCCAACCGGGGGATTGCGTGGCTACACCTTC.